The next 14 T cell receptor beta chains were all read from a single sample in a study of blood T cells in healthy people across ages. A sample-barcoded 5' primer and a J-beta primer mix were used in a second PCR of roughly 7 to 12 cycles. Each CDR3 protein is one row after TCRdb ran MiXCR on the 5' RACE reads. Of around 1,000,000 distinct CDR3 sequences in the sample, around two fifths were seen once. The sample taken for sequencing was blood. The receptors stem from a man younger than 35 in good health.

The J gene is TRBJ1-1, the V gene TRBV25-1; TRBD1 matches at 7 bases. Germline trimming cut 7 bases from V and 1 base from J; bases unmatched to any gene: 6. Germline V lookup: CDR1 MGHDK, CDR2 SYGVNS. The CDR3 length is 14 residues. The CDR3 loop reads CASKQTGRNTEAFF. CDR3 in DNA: TGTGCCAGCAAGCAGACAGGGCGGAACACTGAAGCTTTCTTT.

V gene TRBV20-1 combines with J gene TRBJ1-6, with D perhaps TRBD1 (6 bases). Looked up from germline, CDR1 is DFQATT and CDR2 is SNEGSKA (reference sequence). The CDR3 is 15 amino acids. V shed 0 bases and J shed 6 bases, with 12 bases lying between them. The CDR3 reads CSARDTGILNSPLHF. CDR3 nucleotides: TGCAGTGCTAGAGATACAGGGATACTTAATTCACCCCTCCACTTT.

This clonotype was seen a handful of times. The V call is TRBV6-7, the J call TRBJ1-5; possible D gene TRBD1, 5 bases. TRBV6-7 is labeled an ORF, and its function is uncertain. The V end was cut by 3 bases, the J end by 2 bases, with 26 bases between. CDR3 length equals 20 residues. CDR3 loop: CASSYLRLPGAQRGNQPQHF. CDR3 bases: TGTGCCAGCAGTTATTTACGATTACCTGGGGCCCAACGCGGCAATCAGCCCCAGCATTTT.

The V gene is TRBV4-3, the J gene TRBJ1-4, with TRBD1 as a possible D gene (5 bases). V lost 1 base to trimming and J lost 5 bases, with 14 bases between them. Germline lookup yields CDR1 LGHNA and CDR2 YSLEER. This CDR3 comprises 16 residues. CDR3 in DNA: TGCGCCAGCAGCCAAGTGGGGGGACTACTAAATGAAAAACTGTTTTTT. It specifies CASSQVGGLLNEKLFF.

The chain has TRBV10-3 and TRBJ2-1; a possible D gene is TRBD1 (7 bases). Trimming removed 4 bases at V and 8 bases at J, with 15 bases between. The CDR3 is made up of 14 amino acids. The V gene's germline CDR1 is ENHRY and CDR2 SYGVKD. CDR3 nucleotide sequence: TGTGCCATCAGTGGCGGCAGGGGGGTTGATGAGCAGTTCTTC. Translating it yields CAISGGRGVDEQFF.

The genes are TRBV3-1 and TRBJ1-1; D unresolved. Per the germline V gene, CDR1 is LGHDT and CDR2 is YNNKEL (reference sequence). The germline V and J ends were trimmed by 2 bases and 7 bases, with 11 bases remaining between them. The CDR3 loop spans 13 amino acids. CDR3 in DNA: TGTGCCAGCAGCCAAAGGTCGCCTCGTGAAGCTTTCTTT. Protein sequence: CASSQRSPREAFF. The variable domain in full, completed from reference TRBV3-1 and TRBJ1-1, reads DTAVSQTPKYLVTQMGNDKSIKCEQNLGHDTMYWYKQDSKKFLKIMFSYNNKELIINETVPNRFSPKSPDKAHLNLHINSLELGDSAVYFCASSQRSPREAFFGQGTRLTVV.

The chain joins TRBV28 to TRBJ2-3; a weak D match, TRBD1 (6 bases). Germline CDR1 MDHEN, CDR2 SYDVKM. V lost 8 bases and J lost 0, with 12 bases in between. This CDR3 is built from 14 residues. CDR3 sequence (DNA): TGTGCCAGCGAGGACAGCTCTAGCACAGATACGCAGTATTTT. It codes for CASEDSSSTDTQYF.

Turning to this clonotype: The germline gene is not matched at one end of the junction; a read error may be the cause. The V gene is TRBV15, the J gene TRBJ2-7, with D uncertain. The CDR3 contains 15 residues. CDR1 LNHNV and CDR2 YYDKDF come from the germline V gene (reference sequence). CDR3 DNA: TGTGCCACCAGGGATGAGTACTCCTTCACCTATGAGCAGTACTTC. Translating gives CATRDEYSFTYEQYF.

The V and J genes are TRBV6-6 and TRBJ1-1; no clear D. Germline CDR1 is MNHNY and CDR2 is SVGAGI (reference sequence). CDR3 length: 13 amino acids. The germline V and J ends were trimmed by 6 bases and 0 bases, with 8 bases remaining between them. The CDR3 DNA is TGTGCCAGCAGAGGAGCCTTGAACACTGAAGCTTTCTTT. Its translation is CASRGALNTEAFF.

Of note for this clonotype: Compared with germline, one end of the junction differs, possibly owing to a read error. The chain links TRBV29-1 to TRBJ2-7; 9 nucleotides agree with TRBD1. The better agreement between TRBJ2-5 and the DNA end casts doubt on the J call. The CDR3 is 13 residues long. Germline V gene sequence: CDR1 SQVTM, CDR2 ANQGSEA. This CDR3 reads CSGERDRDETQYF. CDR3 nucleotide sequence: TGCAGCGGTGAACGGGACAGGGACGAGACCCAGTACTTC.

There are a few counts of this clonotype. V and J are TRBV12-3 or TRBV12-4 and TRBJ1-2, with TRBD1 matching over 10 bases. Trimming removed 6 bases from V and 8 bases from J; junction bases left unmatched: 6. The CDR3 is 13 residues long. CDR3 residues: CASSRQGAVGYTF. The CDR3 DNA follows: TGTGCCAGCAGCCGACAGGGGGCGGTCGGCTACACCTTC.

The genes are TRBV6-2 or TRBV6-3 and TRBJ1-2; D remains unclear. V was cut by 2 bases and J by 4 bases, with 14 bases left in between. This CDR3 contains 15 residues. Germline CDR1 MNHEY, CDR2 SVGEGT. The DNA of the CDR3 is TGTGCCAGCAGTTACCACGATTCGGAAGCCTATGGCTACACCTTC. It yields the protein CASSYHDSEAYGYTF.

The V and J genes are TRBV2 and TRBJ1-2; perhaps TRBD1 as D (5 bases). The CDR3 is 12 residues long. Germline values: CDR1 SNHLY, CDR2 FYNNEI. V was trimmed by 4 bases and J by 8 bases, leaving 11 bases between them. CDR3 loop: CASSGTRQGYTF. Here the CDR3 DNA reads TGTGCCAGCAGTGGAACCAGACAGGGCTACACCTTC.

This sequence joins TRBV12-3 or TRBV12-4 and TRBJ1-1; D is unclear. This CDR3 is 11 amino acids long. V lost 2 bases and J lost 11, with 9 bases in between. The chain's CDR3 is CASSLRYAAFF. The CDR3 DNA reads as TGTGCCAGCAGTTTACGGTATGCGGCTTTCTTT.